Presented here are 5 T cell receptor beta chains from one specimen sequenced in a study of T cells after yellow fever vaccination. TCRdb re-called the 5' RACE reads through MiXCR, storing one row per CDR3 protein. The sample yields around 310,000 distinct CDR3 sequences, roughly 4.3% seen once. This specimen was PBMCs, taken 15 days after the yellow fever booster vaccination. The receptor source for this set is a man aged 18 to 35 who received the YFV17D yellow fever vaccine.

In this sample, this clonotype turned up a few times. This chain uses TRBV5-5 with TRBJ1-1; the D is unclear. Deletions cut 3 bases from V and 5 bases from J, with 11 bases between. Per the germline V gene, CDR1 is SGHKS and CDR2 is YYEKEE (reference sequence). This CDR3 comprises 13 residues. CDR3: CASSWSTETEAFF. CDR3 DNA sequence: TGTGCCAGCAGCTGGTCGACGGAGACTGAAGCTTTCTTT. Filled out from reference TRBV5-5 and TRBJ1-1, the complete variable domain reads DAGVTQSPTHLIKTRGQQVTLRCSPISGHKSVSWYQQVLGQGPQFIFQYYEKEERGRGNFPDRFSARQFPNYSSELNVNALLLGDSALYLCASSWSTETEAFFGQGTRLTVV.

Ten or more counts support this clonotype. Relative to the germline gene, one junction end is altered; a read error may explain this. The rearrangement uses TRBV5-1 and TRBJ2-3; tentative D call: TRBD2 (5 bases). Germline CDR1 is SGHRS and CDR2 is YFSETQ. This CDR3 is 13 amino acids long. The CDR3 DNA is TGTGCCAGCAGCTTAGGATCGGGGGATACGCAGTATTTT. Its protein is CASSLGSGDTQYF.

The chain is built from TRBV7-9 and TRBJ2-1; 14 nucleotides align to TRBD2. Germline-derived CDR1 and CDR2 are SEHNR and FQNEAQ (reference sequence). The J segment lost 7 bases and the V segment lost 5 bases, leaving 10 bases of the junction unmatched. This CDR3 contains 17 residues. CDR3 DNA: TGTGCCAGCAGCCCTAGACTAGCGGGGGGGGATAAGAATGAGCAGTTCTTC. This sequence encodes CASSPRLAGGDKNEQFF.

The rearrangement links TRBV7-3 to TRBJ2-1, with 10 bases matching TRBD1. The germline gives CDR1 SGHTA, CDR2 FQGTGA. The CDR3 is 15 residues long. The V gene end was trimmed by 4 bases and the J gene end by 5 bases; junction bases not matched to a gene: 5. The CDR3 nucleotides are TGTGCCAGCAGCTATGGGACAGGGGCCCACAATGAGCAGTTCTTC. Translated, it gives CASSYGTGAHNEQFF.

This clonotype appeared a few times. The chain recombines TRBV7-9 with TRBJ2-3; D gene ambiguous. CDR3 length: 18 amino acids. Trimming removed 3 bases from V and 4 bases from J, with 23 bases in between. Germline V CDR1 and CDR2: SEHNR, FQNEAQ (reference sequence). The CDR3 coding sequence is TGTGCCAGCAGCTTGGGTCCTGCAGGATATCAGTCGGCAGATACGCAGTATTTT. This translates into CASSLGPAGYQSADTQYF.